This entry is about one TCR beta chain. The data were obtained in a study of T cell responses to AZD1222 COVID-19 vaccine. The CDR3 loop spans 15 amino acids. V lost 4 bases to trimming and J lost 8 bases; unmatched junction nucleotides: 12. Germline V gene data show CDR1 as MDHEN and CDR2 as SYDVKM. Method: immunoSEQ multiplex PCR; TCRdb's copy keeps in-frame clones and lacks some. The profile covers 7,500 to 9,000 clones, with around 87% appearing a single time and roughly 6.5% taken by the ten largest. V usage is TRBV28 and J usage is TRBJ1-2; 8 bases agree with TRBD1. This clonotype was sampled from an adult who received the AZD1222 COVID-19 vaccine. Sequencing used peripheral blood, obtained 28 days after the second AZD1222 dose. The CDR3 coding sequence is TGTGCCAGCAGTTCAAACCCAACTCAGGGGGCCGGCTACACCTTC. It specifies CASSSNPTQGAGYTF.